The clone carrying this T cell receptor (beta chain) was seen more than once but under ten times. The antigen is unknown. The entry originates in a study of T cells in Graves' hyperthyroidism and ophthalmopathy. RNA transcripts provided the source from which TCR beta CDR3 regions were amplified. HTBI primers were used for first-round RT-PCR of the TCR CDR3. TCRdb redid the calling of the multiplex PCR reads with MiXCR, one entry per CDR3 protein. The sample carries a few hundred thousand distinct CDR3 sequences, around 16% recorded once. Germline V lookup: CDR1 MNHEY, CDR2 SVGEGT. The CDR3 spans 14 residues. V shed 7 bases and J shed 4 bases, with 14 bases lying between them. Notes on the study in general: Blood held most thyroid clonotypes expanded above 0.001 frequency.

Uncontrolled infection, other autoimmune disease, pregnancy or lactation led to exclusion. This chain joins TRBV6-2 or TRBV6-3 and TRBJ1-5; D is possibly TRBD1 (5 bases). This TCR was recovered from a woman in her 30s with Graves' hyperthyroidism. Material: blood. CDR3 in amino acids: CASTPRVGNQPQHF. CDR3 coding DNA: TGTGCCAGCACCCCCAGGGTGGGGAATCAGCCCCAGCATTTT.